This T cell receptor beta chain came from a study of CD8+CD57+ T cells in acquired aplastic anemia. Findings and caveats of the study: Statistical testing detected no significant gap in CD8+ Simpson's diversity between patients and controls. Around 30 sequences, all CD8+ CDR3, were shared between patients and controls.

Both TCR beta VDJ combination and CDR3 sequence profiling were carried out. Genomic DNA was the template for this profiling. One entry per CDR3 protein, called by TCRdb with MiXCR from the reads. The sample lists roughly 190,000 distinct CDR3 sequences, roughly half seen once, with 15% to 20% in the top ten. V lost 5 bases, J lost 8 bases, and 19 bases lay in between. CDR3 length: 15 amino acids. In its sample, this clonotype was seen many times. The antigen is unknown. Sequenced sample: sorted CD4+, CD8+, or CD8+CD57+ T cells (not recorded which) from PBMCs. The chain joins TRBV12-3 or TRBV12-4 to TRBJ2-1, with a tentative D call TRBD1 (6 bases). The TCR comes from a human donor in good health, serving as a control. DNA of the CDR3: TGTGCCAGCAGTCAGGCGGACAGTGGTTTGGATGAGCAGTTCTTC. It specifies CASSQADSGLDEQFF.